This is a list of T cell receptor beta chains from one sample in a study of a mutant IDH1 vaccine in newly diagnosed glioma. For these TCRs, the target antigens are not known. Produced via immunoSEQ multiplex PCR; TCRdb's table is partial and in-frame only. The sample carries about 47,000 clones, approximately 90% recorded once. The source material was PBMCs, sampled from a glioma patient whose treatment included an IDH1 peptide vaccine. All receptors come from a woman in her forties with glioma. Both conserved end residues are part of each CDR3. The order of the fields is D gene, clone size, J gene, V gene, CDR3 DNA, CDR3 protein. D genes are given only for firm matches. Some rows have no size entry. The others give once, few or many, or a class for an expanded clone.

>TRBD2|.|TRBJ2-1|TRBV6-5
TGTGCCAGCAGTTACTCGAGTGGCGGGGGGGGGCATGAGCAGTTCTTC
CASSYSSGGGGHEQFF
>.|.|TRBJ2-7|TRBV18
TGTGCCAGCTCACAAGGGAGCACCTACGAGCAGTACTTC
CASSQGSTYEQYF
>.|.|TRBJ2-1|TRBV2
TGTGCCAGCACCGGCTACAATGAGCAGTTCTTC
CASTGYNEQFF
>.|.|TRBJ2-7|TRBV6-5
TGTGCCAGCAGTCAGCCGGGGGAGTCCCTCTACGAGCAGTACTTC
CASSQPGESLYEQYF
>.|.|TRBJ2-7|TRBV12-5
TGTGCTAGTGGTTTGGTAACAGGTATCGGCGAGCAGTACTTC
CASGLVTGIGEQYF
>.|few|TRBJ1-1|TRBV7-9
TGTGCCAGCAGCCTGACCTGGGGGGAAGCTTTCTTT
CASSLTWGEAFF
>.|.|TRBJ1-3|TRBV5-5
TGTGCCAGCAGCTTGTACAGGCCGACGGACACCATATATTTT
CASSLYRPTDTIYF
>.|.|TRBJ1-1|TRBV2
TGTGCCAGCAATTTAGGCATCTGGACTGAAGCTTTCTTT
CASNLGIWTEAFF
>.|once|TRBJ1-1|TRBV7-6
TGTGCCAGCAGCTTAAACAGTCCTACTGAAGCTTTCTTT
CASSLNSPTEAFF
>.|.|TRBJ1-2|TRBV5-1
TGCGCCAGCAGTCCCACGCGGGACGGATACTATGGCTACACCTTC
CASSPTRDGYYGYTF
>.|.|TRBJ2-1|TRBV5-1
TGCGCCAGCAGGGGTGGTGCGGGGGCTGAACGCTACAATGAGCAGTTCTTC
CASRGGAGAERYNEQFF
>TRBD2|.|TRBJ2-3|TRBV30
TGTGCCGGTCGACTAGCGGCTAGCACAGATACGCAGTATTTT
CAGRLAASTDTQYF
>.|.|TRBJ2-7|TRBV7-2
TGTGCCAGCAGCTCGTCCCCGACTTCCTACGAGCAGTACTTC
CASSSSPTSYEQYF
>TRBD1|.|TRBJ2-5|TRBV27
TGTGCCAGCAGTCTAAACAGGGGGGCGAAGACCCAGTACTTC
CASSLNRGAKTQYF
>.|.|TRBJ1-5|TRBV6-6
TGTGCCAGCAGCCCCGGGGAGACTAGCAATCAGCCCCAGCATTTT
CASSPGETSNQPQHF
>.|.|TRBJ2-2|TRBV5-1
TGCGCCAGCAGCTTTCTAGTCGCCGGGGAGCTGTTTTTT
CASSFLVAGELFF
>.|.|TRBJ2-6|TRBV9
TGTGCCAGCAGCGGAGCTGCTTTTGGGTTCTCTGGGGCCAACGTCCTGACTTTC
CASSGAAFGFSGANVLTF
>.|.|TRBJ2-5|TRBV5-1
TGCGCCAGCAGCTTCCCGCAAGAGACCCAGTACTTC
CASSFPQETQYF
>.|.|TRBJ1-1|TRBV14
TGTGCCAGCAGCCAAGCAGGGCTGGACACTGAAGCTTTCTTT
CASSQAGLDTEAFF
>.|.|TRBJ1-2|TRBV15
TGTGCCACCAGCAGAGACTACTATGGCTACACCTTC
CATSRDYYGYTF
>TRBD1|.|TRBJ1-4|TRBV6-6
TGTGCCAGCAGTTTTCGACAGGGGGCTGAAAAACTGTTTTTT
CASSFRQGAEKLFF
>.|.|TRBJ1-1|TRBV19
TGTGCCAGTAGTAAGGAGGGACAAGGGGAAGCTTTCTTT
CASSKEGQGEAFF
>TRBD1|.|TRBJ2-3|TRBV2
TGTGCCAGCAGGCGGGACAGGGGAGTAGATACGCAGTATTTT
CASRRDRGVDTQYF
>.|.|TRBJ2-3|TRBV11-2
TGTGCCACCTTGTCGCGCGGGCTACCCACAGATACGCAGTATTTT
CATLSRGLPTDTQYF
>.|few|TRBJ2-7|TRBV29-1
TGCAGCGTTGAATTCAGCAGCGGACGAAGTTCCGAGCAGTACTTC
CSVEFSSGRSSEQYF
>.|.|TRBJ2-1|TRBV7-9
TGTGCCAGCAGCTTAGTGGGGGAATACAATGAGCAGTTCTTC
CASSLVGEYNEQFF
>TRBD1|.|TRBJ1-1|TRBV4-1
TGCGCCAGCAGCCAACAGGGAGGGGGCGCTTTCTTT
CASSQQGGGAFF
>TRBD2|.|TRBJ2-1|TRBV5-6
TGTGCCAGCAAAAGCGGGGCCTCCTACAATGAGCAGTTCTTC
CASKSGASYNEQFF
>.|.|TRBJ2-3|TRBV2
TGTGCCAGCACCCCGCCTTTCACAGATACGCAGTATTTT
CASTPPFTDTQYF
>TRBD1|.|TRBJ1-4|TRBV5-1
TGCGCCAGCAGCGCGGGACAGAATGAAAAACTGTTTTTT
CASSAGQNEKLFF
>.|.|TRBJ1-1|TRBV10-3
TGTGCCATCAGTCTGAACCCTAACACTGAAGCTTTCTTT
CAISLNPNTEAFF
>.|.|TRBJ2-3|TRBV7-2
TGTGCCAGCAGCCACGGGGAGCAGTATTTT
CASSHGEQYF
>TRBD1|.|TRBJ2-1|TRBV5-1
TGCGCCAGCAGCTTAAACTACTTGACAGGGGGCGATGAGCAGTTCTTC
CASSLNYLTGGDEQFF
>.|.|TRBJ1-3|TRBV4-2
TGTGCCAGCAGCCAAGATTCAGGCAGGGCTTCCTCTGGAAACACCATATATTTT
CASSQDSGRASSGNTIYF
>TRBD1|.|TRBJ2-1|TRBV28
TGTGCCGTGGACAGGGGGCGAGATGAGCAGTTCTTC
CAVDRGRDEQFF
>TRBD2|.|TRBJ2-3|TRBV4-2
TGTGCCAGCAGCCTTACATCTAGCGGGGGGCTCACAGATACGCAGTATTTT
CASSLTSSGGLTDTQYF
>.|.|TRBJ1-6|TRBV15
TGTGCCACCAGCAGAGATCCAAGCAATTCACCCCTCCACTTT
CATSRDPSNSPLHF
>.|.|TRBJ1-2|TRBV29-1
TGCAGCGTTGAACCCCGGGGGGCAGCTGGCTACACCTTC
CSVEPRGAAGYTF
>.|.|TRBJ1-1|TRBV7-2
TGTGCCAGCAGCTTAATAATGGACAGCGGCGTAGCTTTCTTT
CASSLIMDSGVAFF
>.|few|TRBJ1-6|TRBV4-1
TGCGCCAGCAGCCGAAATCGGGGAGACTATAATTCACCCCTCCACTTT
CASSRNRGDYNSPLHF
>TRBD1|.|TRBJ1-4|TRBV2
TGTGCCAGCAAAAGTACGACAGGGGGTGAAAAACTGTTTTTT
CASKSTTGGEKLFF
>.|.|TRBJ1-2|TRBV5-1
TGCGCCAGCAGCTTGGCGGGGCCCTATGGCTACACCTTC
CASSLAGPYGYTF
>.|.|TRBJ1-4|TRBV19
TGTGCCAGTAGTATGCTCGGGGGGGTTAAGGAAAAACTGTTTTTT
CASSMLGGVKEKLFF
>.|.|TRBJ2-7|TRBV11-3
TGTGCCAGCAGCTTAGTGGTGGGATCCTACGAGCAGTACTTC
CASSLVVGSYEQYF
>.|.|TRBJ2-3|TRBV7-2
TGTGCCAGCAGCTCGTCTGGCGTTGGACCCACAGATACGCAGTATTTT
CASSSSGVGPTDTQYF
>TRBD2|once|TRBJ2-3|TRBV18
TGTGCCAGCTCACCTACCCGGACTAGCGAGAACACAGATACGCAGTATTTT
CASSPTRTSENTDTQYF
>.|.|TRBJ2-1|TRBV7-9
TGTGCCAGCAGCGACCGGGATTCCCCCCACAATGAGCAGTTCTTC
CASSDRDSPHNEQFF
>.|.|TRBJ2-3|TRBV4-1
TGCGCCAGCAGCCAAGATCGCCAGGGGGGACCAGATACGCAGTATTTT
CASSQDRQGGPDTQYF
>.|.|TRBJ2-7|TRBV7-9
TGTGCCAGCAGCTCAGCCGATTACCCGCAGTACTTC
CASSSADYPQYF
>.|.|TRBJ1-1|TRBV18
TGTGCCAGCTCCACCCAACCGGGGACGGACACTGAAGCTTTCTTT
CASSTQPGTDTEAFF
>TRBD1|.|TRBJ2-5|TRBV5-1
TGCGCCAGCAGCACCGGACAGGGGGGGAGGGAGACCCAGTACTTC
CASSTGQGGRETQYF
>TRBD2|.|TRBJ2-2|TRBV7-6
TGTGCCAGCAGCTTAGGACTAGCGACGACCGGGGAGCTGTTTTTT
CASSLGLATTGELFF